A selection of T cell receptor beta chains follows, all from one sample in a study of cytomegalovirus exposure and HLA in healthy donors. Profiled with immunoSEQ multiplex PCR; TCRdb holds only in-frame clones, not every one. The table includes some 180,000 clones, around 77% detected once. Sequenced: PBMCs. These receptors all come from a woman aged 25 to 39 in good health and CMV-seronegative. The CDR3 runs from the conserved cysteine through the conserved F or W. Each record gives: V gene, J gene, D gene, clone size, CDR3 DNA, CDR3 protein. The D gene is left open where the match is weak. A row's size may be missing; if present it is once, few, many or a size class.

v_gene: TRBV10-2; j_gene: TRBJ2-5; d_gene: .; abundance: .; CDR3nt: TGCGCCAGCAGTGAGCCCTTCGCGGGGGCAGAGACCCAGTACTTC; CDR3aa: CASSEPFAGAETQYF
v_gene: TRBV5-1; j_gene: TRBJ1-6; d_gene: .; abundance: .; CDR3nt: TGCGCCAGCGGAATTGAGGGGGATTCACCCCTCCACTTT; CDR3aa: CASGIEGDSPLHF
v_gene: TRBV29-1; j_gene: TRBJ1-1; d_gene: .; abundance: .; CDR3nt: TGCAGCGTTGAAGGGAGGCTGTCGAACACTGAAGCTTTCTTT; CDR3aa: CSVEGRLSNTEAFF
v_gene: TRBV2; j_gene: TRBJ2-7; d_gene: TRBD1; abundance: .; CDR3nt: TGTGCCAGCAGTGAACAGGGACAGGGGTACGAGCAGTACTTC; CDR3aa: CASSEQGQGYEQYF
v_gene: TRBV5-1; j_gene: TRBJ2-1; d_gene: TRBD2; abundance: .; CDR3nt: TGCGCCAGCAGCTCGGGGACTAGCGGATACAATGAGCAGTTCTTC; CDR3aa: CASSSGTSGYNEQFF
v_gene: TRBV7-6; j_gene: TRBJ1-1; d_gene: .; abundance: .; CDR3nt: TGTGCCAGCAGCTTGGGGGGGTTCACTGAAGCTTTCTTT; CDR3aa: CASSLGGFTEAFF
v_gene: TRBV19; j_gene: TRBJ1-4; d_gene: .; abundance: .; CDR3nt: TGTGCCGCCCGGACATCTATGACTGAAAAACTGTTTTTT; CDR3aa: CAARTSMTEKLFF
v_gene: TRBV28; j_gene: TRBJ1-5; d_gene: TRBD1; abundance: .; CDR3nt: TGTGCCAGCAGTTTCCCCGGGACAGGCTATAGCAATCAGCCCCAGCATTTT; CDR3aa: CASSFPGTGYSNQPQHF
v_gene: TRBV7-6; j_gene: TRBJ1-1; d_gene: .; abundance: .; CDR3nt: TGTGCCAGCAGCTCGAAGACGGGCACTGAAGCTTTCTTT; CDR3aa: CASSSKTGTEAFF
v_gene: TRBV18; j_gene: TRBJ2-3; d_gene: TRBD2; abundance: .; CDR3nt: TGTGCCAGCTCACCAGAGACTAGCGGGGGCACAGATACGCAGTATTTT; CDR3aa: CASSPETSGGTDTQYF
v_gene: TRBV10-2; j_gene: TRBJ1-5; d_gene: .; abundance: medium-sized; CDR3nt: TGCGCCAGCAGTGAAAACCCAGGGAACAGCAATCAGCCCCAGCATTTT; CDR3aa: CASSENPGNSNQPQHF
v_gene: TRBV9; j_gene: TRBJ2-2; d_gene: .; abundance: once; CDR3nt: TGTGCCAGCAGCGTAAGCTGGTTTACCGGGGAGCTGTTTTTT; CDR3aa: CASSVSWFTGELFF
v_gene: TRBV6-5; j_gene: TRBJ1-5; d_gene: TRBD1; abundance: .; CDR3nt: TGTGCCAGCGGGGGACAGGGCGGGCGCAATCAGCCCCAGCATTTT; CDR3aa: CASGGQGGRNQPQHF
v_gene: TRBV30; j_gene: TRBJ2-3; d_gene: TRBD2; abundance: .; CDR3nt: TGTGCCTGGAGTGTAGGACTAGCGGGGGGGAGTGGAACAGATACGCAGTATTTT; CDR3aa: CAWSVGLAGGSGTDTQYF
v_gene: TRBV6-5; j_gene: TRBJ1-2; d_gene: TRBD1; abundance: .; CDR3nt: TGTGCCAGCAGCTACAGGGGAGGAGGCTACACCTTC; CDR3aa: CASSYRGGGYTF
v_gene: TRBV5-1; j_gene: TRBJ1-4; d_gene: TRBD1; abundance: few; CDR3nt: TGCGCCAGCAGCTTAGAGTTACCGGGACAGATTAATGAAAAACTGTTTTTT; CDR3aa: CASSLELPGQINEKLFF
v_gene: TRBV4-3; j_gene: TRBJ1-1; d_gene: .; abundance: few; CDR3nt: TGCGCCAGCAGCTCTCCCGACAGAAACACTGAAGCTTTCTTT; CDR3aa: CASSSPDRNTEAFF
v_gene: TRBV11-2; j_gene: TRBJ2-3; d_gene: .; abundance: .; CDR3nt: TGTGCCAGCAGCCTTACAGATACGCAGTATTTT; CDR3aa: CASSLTDTQYF
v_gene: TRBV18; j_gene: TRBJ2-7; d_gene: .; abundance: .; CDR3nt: TGTGCCAGCTCACCACAGACACCCAACTACGAGCAGTACTTC; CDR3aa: CASSPQTPNYEQYF
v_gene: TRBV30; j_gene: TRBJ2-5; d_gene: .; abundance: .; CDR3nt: TGTGCCTGGAGTTCCACGACTAGTTCCCAAGAGACCCAGTACTTC; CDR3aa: CAWSSTTSSQETQYF
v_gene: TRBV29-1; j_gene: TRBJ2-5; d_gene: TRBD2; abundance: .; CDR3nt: TGCAGCGTTGAACAGCGGGGGGGCCGGGAGACCCAGTACTTC; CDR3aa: CSVEQRGGRETQYF
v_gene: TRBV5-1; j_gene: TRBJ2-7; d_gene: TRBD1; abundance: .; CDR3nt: TGCGCCAGCAGCTTTGACAGGGGGCTTGGGCAGTACTTC; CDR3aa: CASSFDRGLGQYF
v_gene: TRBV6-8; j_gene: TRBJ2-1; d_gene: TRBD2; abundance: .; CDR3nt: TGTGCCAGCAGTTACGGGCTAGCGGGTGGCGGTGAGCAGTTCTTC; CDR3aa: CASSYGLAGGGEQFF
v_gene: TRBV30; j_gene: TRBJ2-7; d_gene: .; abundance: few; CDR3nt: TGTGCCTGGAGTGTACTGGGCCTCGGCGAGCAGTACTTC; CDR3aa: CAWSVLGLGEQYF
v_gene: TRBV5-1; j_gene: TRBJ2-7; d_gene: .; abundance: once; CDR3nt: TGCGCCAGCAGCTTTGGACGAGGGGACTTAACCTACGAGCAGTACTTC; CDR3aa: CASSFGRGDLTYEQYF
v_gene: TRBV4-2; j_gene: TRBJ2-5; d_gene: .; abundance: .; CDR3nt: TGTGCCAGCAGCCAAGATCCCGTTCAGGGGTGGGGAGAGACCCAGTACTTC; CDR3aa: CASSQDPVQGWGETQYF
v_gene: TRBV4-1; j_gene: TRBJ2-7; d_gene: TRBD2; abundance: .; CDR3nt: TGCGCCAGCAGCCAAGAACTGCCGAGCGAGCGGGGGGGCCTCCCGGGCGAGCAGTACTTC; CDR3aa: CASSQELPSERGGLPGEQYF
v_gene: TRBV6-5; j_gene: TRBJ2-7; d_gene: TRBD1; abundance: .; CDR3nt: TGTGCCAGCAGAGGGACCGGGACAGGGTATTACGAGCAGTACTTC; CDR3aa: CASRGTGTGYYEQYF
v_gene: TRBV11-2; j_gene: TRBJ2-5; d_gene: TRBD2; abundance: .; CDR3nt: TGTGCCAGCAGCTTAGGGAGGACTAGCGGGGGTCTAGGGGAGACCCAGTACTTC; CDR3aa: CASSLGRTSGGLGETQYF
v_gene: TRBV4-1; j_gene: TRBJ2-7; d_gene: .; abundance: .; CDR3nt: TGCGCCAGCAGCCAAGTGGACAACTACGAGCAGTACTTC; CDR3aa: CASSQVDNYEQYF
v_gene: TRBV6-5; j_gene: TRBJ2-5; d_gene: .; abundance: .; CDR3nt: TGTGCCAGCAGTTACTCTGGGCTAGCCGAGACCCAGTACTTC; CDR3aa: CASSYSGLAETQYF
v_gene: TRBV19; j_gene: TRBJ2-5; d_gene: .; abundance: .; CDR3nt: TGTGCCAGTAGTATAGTAAACGGAGAGACCCAGTACTTC; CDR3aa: CASSIVNGETQYF
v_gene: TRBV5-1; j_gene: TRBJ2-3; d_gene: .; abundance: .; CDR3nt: TGCGCCAGCAGTGAGGCCTCGAGCACAGATACGCAGTATTTT; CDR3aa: CASSEASSTDTQYF
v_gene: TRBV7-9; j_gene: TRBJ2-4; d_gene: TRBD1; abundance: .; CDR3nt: TGTGCCAGCAGCTTGAGGGGGCCCCTGGACATTCAGTACTTC; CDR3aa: CASSLRGPLDIQYF
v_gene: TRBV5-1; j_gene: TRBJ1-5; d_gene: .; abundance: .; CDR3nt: TGCGCCAGCAGCGACAAACCCAATCAGCCCCAGCATTTT; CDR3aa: CASSDKPNQPQHF
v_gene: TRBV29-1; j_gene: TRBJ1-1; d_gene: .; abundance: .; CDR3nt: TGCAGCGTTGAAGAGGTGCAGGGATCGATTGCCACTGAAGCTTTCTTT; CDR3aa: CSVEEVQGSIATEAFF
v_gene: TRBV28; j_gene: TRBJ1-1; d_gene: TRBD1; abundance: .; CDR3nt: TGTGCCAGCAGCCAGGCACAGGGGGCTTTTAAAACTGAAGCTTTCTTT; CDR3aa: CASSQAQGAFKTEAFF
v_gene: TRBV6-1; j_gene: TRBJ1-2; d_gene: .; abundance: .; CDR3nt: TGTGCCAGCTCCCAGACAAAGGGGCACTATGGCTACACCTTC; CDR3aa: CASSQTKGHYGYTF
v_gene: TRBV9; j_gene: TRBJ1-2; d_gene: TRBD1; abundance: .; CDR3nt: TGTGCCAGCAGCGCTGGAGGGGGCCCTACCTCATCTGCAGGCTACACCTTC; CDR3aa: CASSAGGGPTSSAGYTF
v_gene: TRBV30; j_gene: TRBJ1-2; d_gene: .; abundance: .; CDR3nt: TGTGCCTGGGTGGGCCGGGACAACTCTAACTATGGCTACACCTTC; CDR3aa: CAWVGRDNSNYGYTF
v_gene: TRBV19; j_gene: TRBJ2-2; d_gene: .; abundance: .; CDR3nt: TGTGCCAGTAGTATAGTGTCGGCGAACACCGGGGAGCTGTTTTTT; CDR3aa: CASSIVSANTGELFF
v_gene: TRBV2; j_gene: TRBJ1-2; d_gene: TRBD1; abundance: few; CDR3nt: TGTGCCAGCGATCCCGGACAGGGTGGGTATGGCTACACCTTC; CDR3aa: CASDPGQGGYGYTF
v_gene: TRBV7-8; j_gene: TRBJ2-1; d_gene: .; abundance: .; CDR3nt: TGTGCCAGCAGCTTAGGAGCCACAGGTGAGCAGTTCTTC; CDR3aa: CASSLGATGEQFF
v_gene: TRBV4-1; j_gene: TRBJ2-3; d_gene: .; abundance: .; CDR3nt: TGCGCCAGTACGCGGGGGCGGGGAGATACGCAGTATTTT; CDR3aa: CASTRGRGDTQYF
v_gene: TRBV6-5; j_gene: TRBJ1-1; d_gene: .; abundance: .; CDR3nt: TGTGCCAGCAGACTACAGGGCCCGAACACTGAAGCTTTCTTT; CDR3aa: CASRLQGPNTEAFF